These T cell receptor beta chains were read from a single sample in a study of shared clonotypes between healthy human individuals. Some clones are missing from TCRdb's copy, which holds only in-frame ones; the method was immunoSEQ multiplex PCR. The sample has 1,400,000 or so clones, approximately 98.5% seen once. The sequencing sample was made of naive CD4+ T cells sorted from blood. The receptor set was obtained from a young man in good health. The CDR3 runs from the conserved cysteine through the conserved F or W. A D gene is named only where the DNA matches it firmly. The size field is filled for only some rows; it gives once, few, many or a size class.

>.|TRBJ2-3|.|TRBV7-9
CASSDVADTQYF
TGTGCCAGCAGCGACGTGGCCGATACGCAGTATTTT
>.|TRBJ2-7|TRBD2|TRBV28
CASSPPGGGQYF
TGTGCCAGCAGTCCCCCTGGGGGGGGGCAGTACTTC
>.|TRBJ2-1|.|TRBV7-3
CASSPNTRNNEQFF
TGTGCCAGCAGCCCGAATACTAGGAACAATGAGCAGTTCTTC
>.|TRBJ2-6|.|TRBV20-1
CSVDGANVLTF
TGCAGTGTAGATGGGGCCAACGTCCTGACTTTC
>.|TRBJ2-2|.|TRBV7-3
CASSSGPGLNTGELFF
TGTGCCAGCAGCTCTGGGCCCGGGCTCAACACCGGGGAGCTGTTTTTT
>once|TRBJ1-2|TRBD1|TRBV18
CASSPLGQGARGYTF
TGTGCCAGCTCACCACTGGGACAGGGGGCGCGGGGCTACACCTTC
>.|TRBJ2-2|.|TRBV15
CATSSSGTPNTGELFF
TGTGCCACCAGCAGTTCAGGAACACCGAACACCGGGGAGCTGTTTTTT
>.|TRBJ2-1|.|TRBV6-6
CASSPRGEQFF
TGTGCCAGCAGCCCTCGCGGTGAGCAGTTCTTC
>.|TRBJ1-5|.|TRBV6-5
CASRGRDNQPQHF
TGTGCCAGCAGGGGGCGCGACAATCAGCCCCAGCATTTT
>.|TRBJ2-7|.|TRBV5-1
CASSSAQGYEQYF
TGCGCCAGCAGCTCAGCTCAGGGTTACGAGCAGTACTTC
>.|TRBJ1-2|.|TRBV2
CASKGGSSFWGYTF
TGTGCCAGCAAGGGGGGCTCCTCTTTTTGGGGCTACACCTTC
>.|TRBJ2-3|.|TRBV6-5
CASSYSTDTDTQYF
TGTGCCAGCAGTTACTCCACCGACACAGATACGCAGTATTTT
>.|TRBJ2-1|TRBD1|TRBV6-1
CASSAFRTGVYNEQFF
TGTGCCAGCAGTGCTTTTCGGACAGGGGTCTACAATGAGCAGTTCTTC
>.|TRBJ2-3|TRBD2|TRBV5-3
CARSSKTGTSRRTDTQYF
TGTGCCAGAAGCTCTAAAACCGGGACTAGCAGACGCACAGATACGCAGTATTTT
>.|TRBJ2-2|.|TRBV11-3
CASSSDTGELFF
TGTGCCAGCAGCTCGGACACCGGGGAGCTGTTTTTT
>.|TRBJ2-1|TRBD1|TRBV18
CASSQNRGGSYNEQFF
TGTGCCAGCTCACAGAACAGGGGCGGCTCCTACAATGAGCAGTTCTTC
>.|TRBJ2-2|.|TRBV10-1
CASARGGAGELFF
TGCGCCAGCGCACGAGGTGGGGCCGGGGAGCTGTTTTTT
>.|TRBJ2-5|TRBD1|TRBV28
CASRNQKTGSQETQYF
TGTGCCAGCAGGAATCAAAAGACAGGGTCTCAAGAGACCCAGTACTTC
>.|TRBJ2-2|.|TRBV5-1
CASSFRNTGELFF
TGCGCCAGCAGCTTCCGGAACACCGGGGAGCTGTTTTTT
>.|TRBJ2-5|.|TRBV7-9
CASLAQETQYF
TGTGCCAGCCTGGCTCAAGAGACCCAGTACTTC
>.|TRBJ2-1|TRBD2|TRBV7-2
CASSSRGGANYNEQFF
TGTGCCAGCAGCTCCCGGGGGGGCGCGAACTACAATGAGCAGTTCTTC
>.|TRBJ2-6|.|TRBV5-1
CASAPDPFTGANVLTF
TGCGCCAGCGCACCGGATCCTTTCACTGGGGCCAACGTCCTGACTTTC
>.|TRBJ1-5|.|TRBV7-9
CASSSGLEPQHF
TGTGCCAGCAGTTCTGGCCTTGAGCCCCAGCATTTT
>.|TRBJ1-5|.|TRBV4-1
CASSFSLLDQPQHF
TGCGCCAGCAGCTTTTCTCTCCTCGATCAGCCCCAGCATTTT
>.|TRBJ2-3|TRBD2|TRBV4-1
CASSQDRALAGGPDTQYF
TGCGCCAGCAGCCAAGATAGGGCACTAGCGGGAGGACCAGATACGCAGTATTTT
>once|TRBJ2-7|.|TRBV10-3
CATSKGQTTYEQYF
TGTGCCACCAGTAAAGGACAGACGACCTACGAGCAGTACTTC
>.|TRBJ2-7|.|TRBV7-2
CASSLGVLREQYF
TGTGCCAGCAGCTTAGGAGTACTACGAGAGCAGTACTTC
>once|TRBJ1-6|.|TRBV6-5
CATRDPQRPLHF
TGTGCCACCCGGGACCCTCAGCGACCCCTCCACTTT
>.|TRBJ1-5|.|TRBV28
CASSNNQPQHF
TGTGCCAGCAGTAATAATCAGCCCCAGCATTTT
>.|TRBJ2-1|TRBD2|TRBV6-4
CASSGLAGANSEQFF
TGTGCCAGCAGTGGACTAGCGGGAGCGAACTCTGAGCAGTTCTTC
>.|TRBJ1-2|.|TRBV5-1
CASRPLGSNYGYTF
TGCGCCAGCAGACCACTGGGGTCCAACTATGGCTACACCTTC
>.|TRBJ2-7|TRBD2|TRBV7-9
CASSSHLLAGISYEQYF
TGTGCCAGCAGCTCGCACCTTCTAGCGGGAATCTCCTACGAGCAGTACTTC
>.|TRBJ2-6|.|TRBV27
CASSWAGANVLTF
TGTGCCAGCAGTTGGGCTGGGGCCAACGTCCTGACTTTC
>.|TRBJ2-1|.|TRBV7-8
CASSLLAPYNEQFF
TGTGCCAGCAGCTTATTAGCGCCCTACAATGAGCAGTTCTTC
>.|TRBJ2-1|.|TRBV7-2
CASSFGSVSFSEQFF
TGTGCCAGCAGCTTCGGTTCGGTTTCGTTCAGTGAGCAGTTCTTC
>.|TRBJ2-3|TRBD2|TRBV4-3
CASSQVRTSGSGGDTQYF
TGCGCCAGCAGCCAAGTTCGAACTAGCGGGAGCGGTGGAGATACGCAGTATTTT
>.|TRBJ2-1|.|TRBV2
CASRETVSDEQFF
TGTGCCAGCAGAGAGACAGTCTCCGATGAGCAGTTCTTC
>.|TRBJ2-7|TRBD2|TRBV30
CAWSRGRALYEQYF
TGTGCCTGGAGTCGCGGGAGGGCCCTCTACGAGCAGTACTTC
>.|TRBJ2-3|.|TRBV18
CASRAAITGGTQYF
TGTGCCAGCCGGGCCGCCATCACCGGAGGTACGCAGTATTTT
>once|TRBJ1-3|.|TRBV5-1
CASSLEGISGNTIYF
TGCGCCAGCAGCTTGGAAGGTATCTCTGGAAACACCATATATTTT
>.|TRBJ1-1|.|TRBV6-5
CASSDMPGTEAFF
TGTGCCAGCAGTGACATGCCGGGGACTGAAGCTTTCTTT
>once|TRBJ2-3|.|TRBV20-1
CSAKLDTQYF
TGCAGTGCCAAACTTGATACGCAGTATTTT
>.|TRBJ2-3|TRBD2|TRBV11-2
CASSHLAGGYTDTQYF
TGTGCCAGCAGCCACCTAGCGGGAGGGTACACAGATACGCAGTATTTT
>once|TRBJ2-5|.|TRBV2
CASSKDIDPQYF
TGTGCCAGCAGTAAGGACATAGACCCCCAGTACTTC
>once|TRBJ2-1|TRBD2|TRBV2
CASSGGLAGVNEQFF
TGTGCCAGCAGCGGGGGACTAGCGGGAGTTAATGAGCAGTTCTTC
>.|TRBJ1-1|TRBD1|TRBV19
CASSLQGTNTEAFF
TGTGCCAGTAGTTTACAGGGGACGAACACTGAAGCTTTCTTT
>once|TRBJ2-2|TRBD1|TRBV5-1
CASSIPSGQGDPWGGELFF
TGCGCCAGCTCGATACCATCGGGACAGGGCGATCCTTGGGGCGGGGAGCTGTTTTTT
>.|TRBJ1-4|TRBD1|TRBV25-1
CASRDREGKLFF
TGTGCCAGCAGGGACAGGGAAGGAAAACTGTTTTTT